The rows below give T cell receptor beta chains drawn from one sample of a study of response to subunit inactivated influenza vaccine. TCRdb reprocessed the RT-PCR reads via MiXCR and lists one record per CDR3 protein. The profile covers 500,000 or so distinct CDR3 sequences, with 16% appearing a single time and less than 4% taken by the ten largest. The sample consisted of CD4+ T cells sorted from PBMCs, taken less than 30 months after vaccination. The source of these receptors is a man aged 50 to 69 who received an inactivated influenza vaccine. Each CDR3 is given without its conserved first and last residue.

j_gene: TRBJ2-5
v_gene: TRBV7-2
CDR3aa: ASSLETGGKRTQY

j_gene: TRBJ2-5
v_gene: TRBV29-1
CDR3aa: SAARGLETQY

j_gene: TRBJ2-1
v_gene: TRBV12-3/TRBV12-4
CDR3aa: ASSPTRRYNEQF

j_gene: TRBJ1-4
v_gene: TRBV20-1
CDR3aa: SARGTGGHYEKLF

j_gene: TRBJ2-7
v_gene: TRBV9
CDR3aa: ASSVAQGSYEQY

j_gene: TRBJ2-7
v_gene: TRBV19
CDR3aa: ASSMRTSGYEQY

j_gene: TRBJ1-4
v_gene: TRBV7-2
CDR3aa: ASSLGLETNEKLF

j_gene: TRBJ1-5
v_gene: TRBV24-1
CDR3aa: ATSARGTDQPQH

j_gene: TRBJ2-5
v_gene: TRBV9
CDR3aa: ASSVAVQETQY

j_gene: TRBJ2-1
v_gene: TRBV10-3
CDR3aa: AISESLHNEQF

j_gene: TRBJ2-1
v_gene: TRBV20-1
CDR3aa: SALTSGGVGEQF

j_gene: TRBJ2-2
v_gene: TRBV6-2/TRBV6-3
CDR3aa: ASTLTGGLNTGELF

j_gene: TRBJ1-1
v_gene: TRBV2
CDR3aa: ATSLAGGDTEAF

j_gene: TRBJ2-7
v_gene: TRBV28
CDR3aa: ASSIGTRGEQY

j_gene: TRBJ2-5
v_gene: TRBV20-1
CDR3aa: SARKRRLGEYQETQY

j_gene: TRBJ2-5
v_gene: TRBV24-1
CDR3aa: ATSDSFSGRLTSFQETQY

j_gene: TRBJ2-1
v_gene: TRBV24-1
CDR3aa: ATSKEGTGVGEQF

j_gene: TRBJ1-2
v_gene: TRBV7-3
CDR3aa: ASSSSGTGGYGYT

j_gene: TRBJ1-1
v_gene: TRBV11-1
CDR3aa: ASSYFWPGDRGMNTEAF

j_gene: TRBJ2-5
v_gene: TRBV30
CDR3aa: AWALAQRAQY

j_gene: TRBJ1-1
v_gene: TRBV3-1
CDR3aa: ASSQLGVTEAF

j_gene: TRBJ2-7
v_gene: TRBV5-5
CDR3aa: ASSLSFYGFPTYEQY

j_gene: TRBJ2-2
v_gene: TRBV7-8
CDR3aa: ASSLRIKITGELF

j_gene: TRBJ2-3
v_gene: TRBV20-1
CDR3aa: SAPNRREGSTDTQY

j_gene: TRBJ1-5
v_gene: TRBV18
CDR3aa: ASSSQGASNQPQH

j_gene: TRBJ1-2
v_gene: TRBV15
CDR3aa: ATSRDVGSAGTGYT

j_gene: TRBJ1-2
v_gene: TRBV24-1
CDR3aa: ATSEVDRGGYT

j_gene: TRBJ2-5
v_gene: TRBV20-1
CDR3aa: SVFTTPGQVLQTQY

j_gene: TRBJ2-7
v_gene: TRBV12-3/TRBV12-4
CDR3aa: ASSTQLGSLYEQY